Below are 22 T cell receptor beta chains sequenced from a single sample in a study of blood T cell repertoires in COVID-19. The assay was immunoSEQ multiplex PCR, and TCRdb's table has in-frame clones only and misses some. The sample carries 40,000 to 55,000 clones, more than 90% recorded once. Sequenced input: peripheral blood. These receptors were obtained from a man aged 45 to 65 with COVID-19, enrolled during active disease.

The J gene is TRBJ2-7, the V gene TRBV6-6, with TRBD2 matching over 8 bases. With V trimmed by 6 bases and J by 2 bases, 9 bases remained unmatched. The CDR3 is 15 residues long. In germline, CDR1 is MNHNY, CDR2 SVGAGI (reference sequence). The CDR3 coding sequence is TGTGCCAGCAGCTCCGCCGGGGGGGGGCCCTACGAGCAGTACTTC. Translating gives CASSSAGGGPYEQYF.

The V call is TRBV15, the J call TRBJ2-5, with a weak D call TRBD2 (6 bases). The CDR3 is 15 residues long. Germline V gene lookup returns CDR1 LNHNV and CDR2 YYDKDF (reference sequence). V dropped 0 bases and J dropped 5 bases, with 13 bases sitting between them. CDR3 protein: CATSREPARGETQYF. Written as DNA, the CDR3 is TGTGCCACCAGCAGAGAACCGGCCCGGGGGGAGACCCAGTACTTC.

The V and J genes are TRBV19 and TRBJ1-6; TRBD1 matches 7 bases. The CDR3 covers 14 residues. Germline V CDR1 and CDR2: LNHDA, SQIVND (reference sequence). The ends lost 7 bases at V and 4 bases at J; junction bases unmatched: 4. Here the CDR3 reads CASTPGQYNSPLHF. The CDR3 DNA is TGTGCCAGTACCCCGGGACAGTATAATTCACCCCTCCACTTT.

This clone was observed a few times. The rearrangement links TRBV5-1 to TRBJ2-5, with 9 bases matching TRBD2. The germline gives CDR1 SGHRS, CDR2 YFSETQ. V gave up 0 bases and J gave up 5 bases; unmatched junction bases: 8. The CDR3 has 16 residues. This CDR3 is CASSLDGGREWETQYF. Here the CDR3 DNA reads TGCGCCAGCAGCTTGGATGGCGGGAGGGAGTGGGAGACCCAGTACTTC.

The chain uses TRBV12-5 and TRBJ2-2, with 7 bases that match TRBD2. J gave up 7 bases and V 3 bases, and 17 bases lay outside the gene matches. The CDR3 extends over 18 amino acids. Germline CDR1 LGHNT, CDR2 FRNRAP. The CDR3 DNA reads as TGTGCTAGTGGTTTAAGACTATTAGGACTAGTCGGCGGCGGGGAGCTGTTTTTT. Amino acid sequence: CASGLRLLGLVGGGELFF.

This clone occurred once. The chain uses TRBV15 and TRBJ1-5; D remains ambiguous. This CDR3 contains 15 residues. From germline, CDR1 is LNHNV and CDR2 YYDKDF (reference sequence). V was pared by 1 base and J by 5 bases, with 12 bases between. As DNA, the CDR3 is TGTGCCACCAGCAGAGGAAGAGGTTCCTATCAGCCCCAGCATTTT. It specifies CATSRGRGSYQPQHF.

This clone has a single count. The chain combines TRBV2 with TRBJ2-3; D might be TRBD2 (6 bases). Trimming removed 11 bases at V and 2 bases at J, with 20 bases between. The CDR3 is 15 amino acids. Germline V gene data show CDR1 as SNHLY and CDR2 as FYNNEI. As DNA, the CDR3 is TGTGCCGGCGGAGCGGCGGGGCTAAACACAGATACGCAGTATTTT. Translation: CAGGAAGLNTDTQYF. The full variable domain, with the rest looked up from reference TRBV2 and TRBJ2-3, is EPEVTQTPSHQVTQMGQEVILRCVPISNHLYFYWYRQILGQKVEFLVSFYNNEISEKSEIFDDQFSVERPDGSNFTLKIRSTKLEDSAMYFCAGGAAGLNTDTQYFGPGTRLTVL.

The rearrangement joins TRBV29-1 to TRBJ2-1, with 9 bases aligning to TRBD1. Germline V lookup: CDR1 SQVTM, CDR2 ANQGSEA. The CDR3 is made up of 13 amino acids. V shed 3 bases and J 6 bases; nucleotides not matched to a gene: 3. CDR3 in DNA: TGCAGCGTTGAGGGACAGGGAAGCAATGAGCAGTTCTTC. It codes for CSVEGQGSNEQFF.

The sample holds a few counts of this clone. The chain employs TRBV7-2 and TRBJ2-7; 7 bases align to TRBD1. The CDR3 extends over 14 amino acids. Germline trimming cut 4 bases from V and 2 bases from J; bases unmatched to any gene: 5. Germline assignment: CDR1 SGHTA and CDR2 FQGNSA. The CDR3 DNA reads TGTGCCAGCAGCTCACTAGGGGGCCCCTACGAGCAGTACTTC. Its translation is CASSSLGGPYEQYF.

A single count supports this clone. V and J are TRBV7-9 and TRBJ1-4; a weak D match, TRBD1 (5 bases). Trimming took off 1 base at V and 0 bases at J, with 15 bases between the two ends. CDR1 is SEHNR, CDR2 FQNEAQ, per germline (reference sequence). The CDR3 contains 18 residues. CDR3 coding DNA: TGTGCCAGCAGCTTAGGGGGCGGTGGGCCCGCAACTAATGAAAAACTGTTTTTT. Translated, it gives CASSLGGGGPATNEKLFF. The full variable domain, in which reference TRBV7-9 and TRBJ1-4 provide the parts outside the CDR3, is DTGVSQNPRHKITKRGQNVTFRCDPISEHNRLYWYRQTLGQGPEFLTYFQNEAQLEKSRLLSDRFSAERPKGSFSTLEIQRTEQGDSAMYLCASSLGGGGPATNEKLFFGSGTQLSVL.

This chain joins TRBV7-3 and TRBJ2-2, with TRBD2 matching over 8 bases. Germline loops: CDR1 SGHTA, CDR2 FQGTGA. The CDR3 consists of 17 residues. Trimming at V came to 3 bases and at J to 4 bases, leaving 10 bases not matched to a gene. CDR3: CASSFSAGGRGTGELFF. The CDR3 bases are TGTGCCAGCAGCTTCTCGGCGGGGGGCAGAGGCACCGGGGAGCTGTTTTTT. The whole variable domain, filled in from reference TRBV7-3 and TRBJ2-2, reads GAGVSQTPSNKVTEKGKYVELRCDPISGHTALYWYRQSLGQGPEFLIYFQGTGAADDSGLPNDRFFAVRPEGSVSTLKIQRTERGDSAVYLCASSFSAGGRGTGELFFGEGSRLTVL.

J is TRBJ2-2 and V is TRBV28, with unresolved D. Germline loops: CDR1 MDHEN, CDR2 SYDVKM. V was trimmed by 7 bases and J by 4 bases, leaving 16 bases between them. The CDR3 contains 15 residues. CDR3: CASIKASRTTGELFF. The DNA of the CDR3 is TGTGCCAGCATCAAAGCGAGCCGCACCACCGGGGAGCTGTTTTTT.

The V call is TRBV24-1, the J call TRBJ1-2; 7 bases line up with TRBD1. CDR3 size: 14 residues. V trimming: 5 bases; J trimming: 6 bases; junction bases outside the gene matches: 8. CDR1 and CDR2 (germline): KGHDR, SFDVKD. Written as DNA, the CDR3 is TGTGCCACCAGTGCCAGCGACAGGGAGGATGGCTACACCTTC. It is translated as CATSASDREDGYTF.

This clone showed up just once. The CDR3 region is CASSERRGAYEQYF. The DNA for the CDR3 is TGTGCCAGCAGTGAACGGCGGGGGGCCTACGAGCAGTACTTC. This chain joins TRBV2 and TRBJ2-7; the match to TRBD2 covers 8 bases. Germline lookup yields CDR1 SNHLY and CDR2 FYNNEI. CDR3 length: 14 amino acids. The ends lost 2 bases at V and 2 bases at J; junction bases unmatched: 2.

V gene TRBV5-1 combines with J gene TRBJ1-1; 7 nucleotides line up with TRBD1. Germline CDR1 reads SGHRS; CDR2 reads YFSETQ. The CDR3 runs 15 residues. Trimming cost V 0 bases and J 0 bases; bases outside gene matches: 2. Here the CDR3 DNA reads TGCGCCAGCAGCTTGGGACAGGGCCTGAACACTGAAGCTTTCTTT. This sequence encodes CASSLGQGLNTEAFF.

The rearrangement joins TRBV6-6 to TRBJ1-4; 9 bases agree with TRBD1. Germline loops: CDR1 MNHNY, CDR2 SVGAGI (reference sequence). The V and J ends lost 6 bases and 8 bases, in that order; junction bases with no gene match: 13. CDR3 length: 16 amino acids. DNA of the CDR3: TGTGCCAGCAGACGACAAAGAGGGACAGGGTCCGAAAAACTGTTTTTT. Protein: CASRRQRGTGSEKLFF.

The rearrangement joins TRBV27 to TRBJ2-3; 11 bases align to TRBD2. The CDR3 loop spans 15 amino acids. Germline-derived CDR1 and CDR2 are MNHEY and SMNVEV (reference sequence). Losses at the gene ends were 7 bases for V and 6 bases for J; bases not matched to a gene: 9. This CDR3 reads CASTPLAGGHDTQYF. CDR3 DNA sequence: TGTGCCAGCACTCCTTTAGCGGGAGGGCACGATACGCAGTATTTT.

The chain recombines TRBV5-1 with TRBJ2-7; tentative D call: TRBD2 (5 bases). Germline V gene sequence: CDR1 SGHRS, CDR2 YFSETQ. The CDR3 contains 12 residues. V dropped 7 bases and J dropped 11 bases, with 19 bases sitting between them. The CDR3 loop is CASGKGPGTEYF. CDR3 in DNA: TGCGCCAGCGGAAAAGGACCGGGAACGGAGTACTTC.

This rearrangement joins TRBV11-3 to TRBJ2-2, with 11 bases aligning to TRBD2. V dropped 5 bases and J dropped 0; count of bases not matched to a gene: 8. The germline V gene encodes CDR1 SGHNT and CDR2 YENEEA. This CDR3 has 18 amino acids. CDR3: CASSPGLAGNANTGELFF. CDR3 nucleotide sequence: TGTGCCAGCAGCCCAGGACTAGCGGGCAACGCGAACACCGGGGAGCTGTTTTTT.

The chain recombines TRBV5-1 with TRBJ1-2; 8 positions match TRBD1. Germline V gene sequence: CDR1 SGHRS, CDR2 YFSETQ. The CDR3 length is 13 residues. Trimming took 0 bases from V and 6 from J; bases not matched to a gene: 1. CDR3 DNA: TGCGCCAGCAGCTTGGGGACAGGGAATGGCTACACCTTC. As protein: CASSLGTGNGYTF.

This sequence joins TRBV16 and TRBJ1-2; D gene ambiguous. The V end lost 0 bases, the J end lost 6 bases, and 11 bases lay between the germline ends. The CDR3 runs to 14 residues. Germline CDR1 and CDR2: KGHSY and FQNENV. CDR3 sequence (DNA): TGTGCCAGCAGCCAATCGAGGGTGAGGGATGGCTACACCTTC. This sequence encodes CASSQSRVRDGYTF.

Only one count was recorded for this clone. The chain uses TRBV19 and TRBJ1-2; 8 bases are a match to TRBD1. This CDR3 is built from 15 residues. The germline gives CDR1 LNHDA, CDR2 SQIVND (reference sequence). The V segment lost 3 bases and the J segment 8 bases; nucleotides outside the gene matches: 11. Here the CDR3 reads CASSMPDRDFDGYTF. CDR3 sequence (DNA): TGTGCCAGTAGTATGCCGGACAGGGATTTCGACGGCTACACCTTC.